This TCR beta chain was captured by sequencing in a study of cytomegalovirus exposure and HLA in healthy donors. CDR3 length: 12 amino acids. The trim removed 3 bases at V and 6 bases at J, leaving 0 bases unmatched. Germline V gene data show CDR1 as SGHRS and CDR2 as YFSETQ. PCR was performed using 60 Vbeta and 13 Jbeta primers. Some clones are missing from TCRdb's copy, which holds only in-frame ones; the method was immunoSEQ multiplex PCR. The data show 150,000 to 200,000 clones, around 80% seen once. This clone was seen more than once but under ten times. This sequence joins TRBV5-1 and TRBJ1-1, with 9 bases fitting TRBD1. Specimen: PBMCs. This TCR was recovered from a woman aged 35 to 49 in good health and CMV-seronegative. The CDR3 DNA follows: TGCGCCAGCAGCTGGACAGGGGCTGAAGCTTTCTTT. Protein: CASSWTGAEAFF. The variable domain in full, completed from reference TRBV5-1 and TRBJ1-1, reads KAGVTQTPRYLIKTRGQQVTLSCSPISGHRSVSWYQQTPGQGLQFLFEYFSETQRNKGNFPGRFSGRQFSNSRSEMNVSTLELGDSALYLCASSWTGAEAFFGQGTRLTVV.